The clone carrying this T cell receptor beta chain was counted once. Methods used by the authors: Reference gene primer amplification gave estimated nucleated cell counts. This table comes from immunoSEQ multiplex PCR, and its TCRdb copy is limited to in-frame clones, with some not included. The D gene and trimming were derived from the DNA, and the V and J assignments and clone size from that table. The table has roughly 56,000 clones, almost 90% seen once. This specimen belongs to a study of blood T cell repertoires in COVID-19. Study as a whole: Acute and convalescent COVID-19 specimens originated in the United States, Italy and Spain. In each case, the material was cDNA or gDNA derived from T cells, B-cell-depleted T cells, or PBMCs.

This TCR was recovered from a man aged 55 to 69 with active COVID-19. The sample comprised peripheral blood.

The CDR3 is CASRQLAGEGETQYF. CDR3 coding DNA: TGTGCCAGCAGACAACTAGCGGGAGAGGGAGAGACCCAGTACTTC. The gene calls are TRBV5-4 and TRBJ2-5; 11 bases map to TRBD2. Germline-derived CDR1 and CDR2 are SGHNT and YYREEE (reference sequence). V was pared by 5 bases and J by 4 bases, with 7 bases of the junction left unmatched. This CDR3 is 15 amino acids long.